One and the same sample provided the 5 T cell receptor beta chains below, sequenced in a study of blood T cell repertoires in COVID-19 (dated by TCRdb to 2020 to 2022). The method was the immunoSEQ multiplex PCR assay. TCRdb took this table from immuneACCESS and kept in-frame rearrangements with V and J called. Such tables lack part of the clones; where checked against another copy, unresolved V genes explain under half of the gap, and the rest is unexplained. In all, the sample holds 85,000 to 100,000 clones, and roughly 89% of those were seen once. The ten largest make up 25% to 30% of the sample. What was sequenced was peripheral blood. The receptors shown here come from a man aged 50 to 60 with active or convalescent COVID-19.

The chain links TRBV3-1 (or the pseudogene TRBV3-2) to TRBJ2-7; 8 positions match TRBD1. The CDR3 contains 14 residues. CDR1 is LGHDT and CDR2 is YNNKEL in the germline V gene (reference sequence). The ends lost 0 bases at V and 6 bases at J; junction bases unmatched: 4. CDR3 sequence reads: CASSQEYRGSEQYF. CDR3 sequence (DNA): TGTGCCAGCAGCCAAGAGTACAGGGGGAGCGAGCAGTACTTC.

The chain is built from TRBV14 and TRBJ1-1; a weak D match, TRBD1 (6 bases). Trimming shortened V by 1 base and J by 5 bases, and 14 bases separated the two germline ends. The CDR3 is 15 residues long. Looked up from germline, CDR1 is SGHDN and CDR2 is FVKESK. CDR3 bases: TGTGCCAGCAGCCAAGTATGGGGAGGGGGGACTGAAGCTTTCTTT. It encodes CASSQVWGGGTEAFF.

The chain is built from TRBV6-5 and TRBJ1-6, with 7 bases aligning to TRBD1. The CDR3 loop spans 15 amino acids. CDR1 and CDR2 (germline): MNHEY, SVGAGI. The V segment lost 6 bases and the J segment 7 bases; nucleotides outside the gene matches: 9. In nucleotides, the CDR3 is TGTGCCAGCAGGAGAAAAGGGGGCCGGAATTCACCCCTCCACTTT. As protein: CASRRKGGRNSPLHF.

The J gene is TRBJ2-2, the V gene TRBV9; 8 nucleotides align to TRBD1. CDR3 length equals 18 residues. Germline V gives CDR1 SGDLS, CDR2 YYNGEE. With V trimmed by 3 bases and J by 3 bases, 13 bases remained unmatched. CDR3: CASSARLSGGVDTGELFF. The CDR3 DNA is TGTGCCAGCAGCGCTCGCCTTTCAGGGGGCGTCGACACCGGGGAGCTGTTTTTT.

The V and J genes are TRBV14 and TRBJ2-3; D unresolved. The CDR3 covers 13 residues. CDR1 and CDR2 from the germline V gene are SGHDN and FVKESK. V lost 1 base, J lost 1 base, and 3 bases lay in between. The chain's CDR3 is CASSQAGTDTQYF. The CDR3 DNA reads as TGTGCCAGCAGCCAAGCAGGCACAGATACGCAGTATTTT.